Following are 28 T cell receptor beta chains from one sample sequenced in a study of blood T cell repertoires in COVID-19. Assay used: immunoSEQ multiplex PCR; TCRdb lists only in-frame clones, some missing. There are roughly 39,000 clones in the sample; about four fifths occur only once, and about a quarter lies in the top ten. Sequenced: peripheral blood. Receptors originate from a man in his 70s with acute or convalescent COVID-19.

This clone has a single count. DNA of the CDR3: TGCGCCAGCAGCTCGACCCGACAGGGGGATGAAGCTTTCTTT. It yields the protein CASSSTRQGDEAFF. V is TRBV5-1 and J is TRBJ1-1; 9 nucleotides line up with TRBD1. The CDR3 is 14 amino acids. The junction had 7 bases not matched to a gene; V was cut back by 3 bases and J by 7 bases. Germline V CDR1 and CDR2: SGHRS, YFSETQ.

This chain uses TRBV6-6 with TRBJ2-7; D might be TRBD2 (5 bases). Trimming took off 3 bases at V and 7 bases at J, with 13 bases between the two ends. This CDR3 comprises 13 residues. Germline V gene sequence: CDR1 MNHNY, CDR2 SVGAGI (reference sequence). The CDR3 region has the DNA TGTGCCAGCAGTTATACCGGGTCGGGGGAGCAGTACTTC. It translates to CASSYTGSGEQYF.

The J gene is TRBJ2-1, the V gene TRBV19; a weak D match, TRBD2 (5 bases). The CDR3 runs 13 residues. Germline CDR1 LNHDA, CDR2 SQIVND (reference sequence). V dropped 3 bases and J dropped 6 bases, with 9 bases sitting between them. DNA of the CDR3: TGTGCCAGTAGTATCGGGATTATCAATGAGCAGTTCTTC. It is translated as CASSIGIINEQFF.

The chain couples TRBV9 to TRBJ1-2; TRBD1 matches 7 bases. This CDR3 spans 15 amino acids. After removal of 0 bases from V and 2 bases from J, the junction contained 4 bases not matched to a gene. Germline values: CDR1 SGDLS, CDR2 YYNGEE. The CDR3 spells CASSVGTQGNYGYTF. CDR3 nucleotides: TGTGCCAGCAGCGTAGGGACACAGGGGAACTATGGCTACACCTTC.

This clone has only one observation. This chain joins TRBV19 and TRBJ2-3; 8 positions match TRBD1. Per the germline V gene, CDR1 is LNHDA and CDR2 is SQIVND (reference sequence). With V trimmed by 9 bases and J by 3 bases, 5 bases remained unmatched. This CDR3 comprises 13 residues. The CDR3 spells CASKDRDTDTQYF. CDR3 in DNA: TGTGCCAGCAAGGACAGGGATACAGATACGCAGTATTTT.

The rearrangement links TRBV10-3 to TRBJ2-7; TRBD2 aligns across 11 bases. Looked up from germline, CDR1 is ENHRY and CDR2 is SYGVKD. The CDR3 has 16 amino acids. With V trimmed by 7 bases and J by 0 bases, 8 bases remained unmatched. The CDR3 reads CAITGTSGSNSYEQYF. DNA for the CDR3: TGTGCCATCACCGGGACTAGCGGTTCCAACTCCTACGAGCAGTACTTC.

V is TRBV19 and J is TRBJ2-7, with 8 positions matching TRBD1. Germline CDR1 and CDR2: LNHDA and SQIVND (reference sequence). V was clipped by 4 bases and J by 2 bases; unmatched bases: 7. CDR3 length equals 15 residues. The CDR3: CASSKGQGIAYEQYF. CDR3 DNA: TGTGCCAGTAGTAAAGGACAGGGAATCGCCTACGAGCAGTACTTC.

V and J are TRBV19 and TRBJ2-1, with 9 bases lining up with TRBD2. Germline loops: CDR1 LNHDA, CDR2 SQIVND (reference sequence). J was trimmed by 0 bases and V by 5 bases; bases with no gene match: 2. The CDR3 is 15 amino acids. The chain's CDR3 is CASSLAGSSYNEQFF. CDR3 coding DNA: TGTGCCAGTAGTCTAGCGGGAAGCTCCTACAATGAGCAGTTCTTC.

The chain combines TRBV9 with TRBJ2-5, with D maybe TRBD2 (5 bases). From germline, CDR1 is SGDLS and CDR2 YYNGEE. The V end was cut by 4 bases, the J end by 2 bases, with 18 bases between. CDR3 length: 16 amino acids. In nucleotides, the CDR3 is TGTGCCAGCAGCCCTCGCCACGCCGGCGGGCAAGAGACCCAGTACTTC. This gives the protein CASSPRHAGGQETQYF.

The chain links TRBV5-1 to TRBJ1-4, with TRBD1 matching over 7 bases. After removal of 2 bases from V and 2 bases from J, the junction contained 3 bases not matched to a gene. This CDR3 is built from 15 residues. The germline V gene encodes CDR1 SGHRS and CDR2 YFSETQ. The CDR3 nucleotides are TGCGCCAGCAGCTTTAGGGACAGCACTAATGAAAAACTGTTTTTT. The encoded protein is CASSFRDSTNEKLFF.

Here the CDR3 reads CATSGQALPGEQYF. The CDR3 DNA reads TGTGCCACCAGTGGCCAGGCCCTTCCTGGGGAGCAGTACTTC. The chain combines TRBV24-1 with TRBJ2-7; D gene uncertain. The CDR3 is made up of 14 amino acids. Germline CDR1 reads KGHDR; CDR2 reads SFDVKD. Trimming pared 5 bases from V and 7 bases from J, leaving 17 bases between.

This clone is a singleton in its sample. The J gene is TRBJ2-1, the V gene TRBV4-3, with 8 bases matching TRBD2. J lost 3 bases, V lost 7 bases, and 11 bases had no gene match. This CDR3 is built from 16 residues. The V gene's germline CDR1 is LGHNA and CDR2 YSLEER. Here the CDR3 DNA reads TGCGCCAGCACTAGCGGGTGGAAAGGGGTCTACAATGAGCAGTTCTTC. Its translation: CASTSGWKGVYNEQFF.

This clone was observed a handful of times. The chain couples TRBV19 to TRBJ2-1; D may be TRBD2 (5 bases). Between the trimmed V and J ends, which lost 9 bases and 4 bases, there was a span of 19 bases. The CDR3 length is 15 residues. Germline lookup yields CDR1 LNHDA and CDR2 SQIVND (reference sequence). The DNA for the CDR3 is TGTGCCAGCTCGATATGGCTCGGACTGTACAATGAGCAGTTCTTC. As protein: CASSIWLGLYNEQFF.

The chain is built from TRBV29-1 and TRBJ2-7; D possibly corresponds to TRBD2 (5 bases). The CDR3 runs to 14 residues. The ends were cut back, 3 bases at V and 0 bases at J, with 12 bases in the middle. In germline, CDR1 is SQVTM, CDR2 ANQGSEA. The CDR3 DNA reads as TGCAGCGTTGATTTGAGGGCGAGCTCCTACGAGCAGTACTTC. It yields the protein CSVDLRASSYEQYF.

The chain is built from TRBV6-5 and TRBJ1-5; 8 bases are shared with TRBD1. V shed 5 bases and J 11 bases; nucleotides not matched to a gene: 14. This CDR3 is 15 amino acids long. Germline V gene data show CDR1 as MNHEY and CDR2 as SVGAGI. As DNA, the CDR3 is TGTGCCAGCAGTCGAACCGGGACAGGCGAGGGGGCCCAGCATTTT. Its translation is CASSRTGTGEGAQHF.

The chain joins TRBV11-2 to TRBJ2-3; weak D call: TRBD2 (5 bases). CDR3 length equals 16 residues. The V and J ends lost 2 bases and 3 bases respectively, with 15 bases between them. Germline V gene lookup returns CDR1 SGHAT and CDR2 FQNNGV. Written as DNA, the CDR3 is TGTGCCAGCAGCTTATCCCCCGGGGTGAGAACAGATACGCAGTATTTT. It specifies CASSLSPGVRTDTQYF.

The chain recombines TRBV6-5 with TRBJ1-5; TRBD1 is a possible D gene (6 bases). The V gene lost 8 bases and the J gene lost 0 bases, with 14 bases spanning the gap. Per germline, CDR1 MNHEY and CDR2 SVGAGI. There are 15 residues in the CDR3. The CDR3 sequence is CASWTVSGSNQPQHF. The CDR3, as DNA: TGTGCCAGCTGGACAGTCAGCGGTAGCAATCAGCCCCAGCATTTT.

The chain employs TRBV24-1 and TRBJ2-1; 10 nucleotides align to TRBD1. V shed 9 bases and J 5 bases; nucleotides not matched to a gene: 6. Germline V gene data show CDR1 as KGHDR and CDR2 as SFDVKD. The CDR3 length is 14 residues. For the CDR3, the DNA is TGTGCCACCGGGGACAGGGGTGTCAACAATGAGCAGTTCTTC. Residues: CATGDRGVNNEQFF.

The chain joins TRBV19 to TRBJ2-5; 7 positions match TRBD2. The germline CDR1 and CDR2 sequences are LNHDA and SQIVND (reference sequence). After removal of 6 bases from V and 7 bases from J, the junction contained 14 bases not matched to a gene. The CDR3 has 15 residues. CDR3 region: CASSLVAGVLGTQYF. In DNA, the CDR3 is TGTGCCAGTAGCCTCGTGGCGGGGGTTTTGGGGACCCAGTACTTC.

This clone is judged medium-sized. The chain is built from TRBV29-1 and TRBJ2-3, with D tentatively TRBD2 (6 bases). CDR3 length: 14 residues. Trimming took off 4 bases at V and 2 bases at J, with 13 bases between the two ends. Germline CDR1 and CDR2: SQVTM and ANQGSEA. CDR3 amino acids: CSVVAREYTDTQYF. CDR3 in DNA: TGCAGCGTTGTTGCCCGGGAGTACACAGATACGCAGTATTTT.

This chain joins TRBV18 and TRBJ1-3, with 8 bases fitting TRBD1. The ends lost 6 bases at V and 0 bases at J; junction bases unmatched: 4. The CDR3 runs 15 residues. The germline CDR1 and CDR2 sequences are KGHSH and LQKENI. Here the CDR3 DNA reads TGTGCCAGCTCCGGACAGGGAGACTCTGGAAACACCATATATTTT. Translated, it gives CASSGQGDSGNTIYF.

The V call is TRBV5-1, the J call TRBJ2-3, with 7 bases fitting TRBD1. CDR1 and CDR2 (germline): SGHRS, YFSETQ. The CDR3 runs 17 residues. Unmatched junction bases numbered 12, after V lost 3 bases and J lost 2 bases. CDR3 residues: CASSSTQGTTSTDTQYF. CDR3 sequence (DNA): TGCGCCAGCAGCTCTACACAGGGGACGACTTCCACAGATACGCAGTATTTT.

The J gene is TRBJ2-7, the V gene TRBV7-9; 13 bases are shared with TRBD2. V trimming: 1 base; J trimming: 6 bases; junction bases outside the gene matches: 12. The CDR3 runs 18 residues. Germline V CDR1 and CDR2: SEHNR, FQNEAQ (reference sequence). The DNA of the CDR3 is TGTGCCAGCAGCTTAGAAACCTTGACTAGCGGGAGGCCAGGCGAGCAGTACTTC. Translation gives CASSLETLTSGRPGEQYF.

The chain recombines TRBV18 with TRBJ1-1; 10 nucleotides align to TRBD1. This CDR3 contains 14 residues. The V gene's germline CDR1 is KGHSH and CDR2 LQKENI. The V segment lost 3 bases and the J segment 6 bases; nucleotides outside the gene matches: 4. CDR3 protein: CASSPGTGAPEAFF. The DNA for the CDR3 is TGTGCCAGCTCACCCGGGACAGGGGCCCCTGAAGCTTTCTTT.

The chain carries TRBV14 and TRBJ1-6; D is unclear. Germline V gives CDR1 SGHDN, CDR2 FVKESK. The CDR3 is made up of 13 amino acids. Trimming cost V 1 base and J 10 bases, with 8 bases left between them. The CDR3 here is CASSQVVNSPLHF. The CDR3 DNA reads TGTGCCAGCAGCCAAGTAGTCAACTCACCCCTCCACTTT.

The chain links TRBV20-1 to TRBJ2-3; unclear D gene. The CDR3 loop spans 11 amino acids. Germline lookup yields CDR1 DFQATT and CDR2 SNEGSKA (reference sequence). V gave up 7 bases and J gave up 6 bases, with 11 bases separating them. This chain's CDR3 is CSVSTGDTQYF. The CDR3 DNA follows: TGCAGTGTTTCGACCGGGGATACGCAGTATTTT.

A few counts support this clone. The J gene is TRBJ2-7, the V gene TRBV7-9; a possible D gene is TRBD2 (6 bases). This CDR3 is built from 13 residues. V was trimmed by 0 bases and J by 6 bases, leaving 9 bases between them. CDR1 is SEHNR, CDR2 FQNEAQ, per germline (reference sequence). The CDR3 region has the DNA TGTGCCAGCAGCTTAGCGGGGACTGGCGAGCAGTACTTC. Translating gives CASSLAGTGEQYF.

V is TRBV2 and J is TRBJ1-1; 8 positions agree with TRBD1. The CDR3 contains 15 residues. V gave up 6 bases and J gave up 4 bases; unmatched junction bases: 10. Germline values: CDR1 SNHLY, CDR2 FYNNEI. The CDR3 region has the DNA TGTGCCAGCAGGACCGGCCAGGGGGCGCCCACTGAAGCTTTCTTT. Translated, it gives CASRTGQGAPTEAFF.